The clone carrying this TCR beta chain was detected a few times. Its antigen remains unknown. The data were taken from a study of T-cell memory formation after mild COVID-19. Whole-study context: Largely donor-specific TCR clusters were found.

Trimming shortened V by 3 bases and J by 0 bases, and 15 bases separated the two germline ends. CDR1 is SGHTA and CDR2 is FQGNSA in the germline V gene. This CDR3 region has 18 residues. The study's findings and limits: Later expanders leaned CD4+, whereas day 15 to 85 contracting clones were balanced CD4/CD8.

TCRdb called the 5' RACE reads again in MiXCR, with one record for every CDR3 protein. The profile shows around 150,000 distinct CDR3 sequences, around a third of them singletons. This TCR came from an adult woman who had mild COVID-19 (a few samples of this study predate the infection). Cell type and time point are not known. Sample: PBMCs or a T cell subset sorted from them (not recorded which). The chain combines TRBV7-2 with TRBJ1-6, with D hard to call. This CDR3 is CASSFSRLLSSYNSPLHF. In DNA form, the CDR3 reads TGTGCCAGCAGCTTTAGCCGACTGTTGAGCTCCTATAATTCACCCCTCCACTTT.